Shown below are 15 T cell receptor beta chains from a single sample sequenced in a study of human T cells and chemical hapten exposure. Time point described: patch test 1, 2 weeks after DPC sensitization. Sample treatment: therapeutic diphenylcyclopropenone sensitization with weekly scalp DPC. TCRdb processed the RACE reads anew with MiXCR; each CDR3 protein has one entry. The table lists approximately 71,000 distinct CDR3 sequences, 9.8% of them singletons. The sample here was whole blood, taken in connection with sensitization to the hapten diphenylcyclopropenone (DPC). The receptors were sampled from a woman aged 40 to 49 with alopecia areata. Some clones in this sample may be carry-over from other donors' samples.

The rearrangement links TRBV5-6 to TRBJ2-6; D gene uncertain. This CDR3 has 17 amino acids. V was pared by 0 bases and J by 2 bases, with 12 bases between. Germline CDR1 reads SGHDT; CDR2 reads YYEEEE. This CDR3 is CASSLAAAGAGANVLTF. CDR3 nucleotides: TGTGCCAGCAGCTTGGCCGCTGCCGGTGCTGGGGCCAACGTCCTGACTTTC. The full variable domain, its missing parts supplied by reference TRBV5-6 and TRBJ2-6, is DAGVTQSPTHLIKTRGQQVTLRCSPKSGHDTVSWYQQALGQGPQFIFQYYEEEERQRGNFPDRFSGHQFPNYSSELNVNALLLGDSALYLCASSLAAAGAGANVLTFGAGSRLTVL.

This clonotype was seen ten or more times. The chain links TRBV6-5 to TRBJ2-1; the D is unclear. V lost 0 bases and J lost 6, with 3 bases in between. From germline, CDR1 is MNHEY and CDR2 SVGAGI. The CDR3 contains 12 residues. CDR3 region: CASSYSGNEQFF. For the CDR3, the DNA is TGTGCCAGCAGTTACTCGGGCAATGAGCAGTTCTTC.

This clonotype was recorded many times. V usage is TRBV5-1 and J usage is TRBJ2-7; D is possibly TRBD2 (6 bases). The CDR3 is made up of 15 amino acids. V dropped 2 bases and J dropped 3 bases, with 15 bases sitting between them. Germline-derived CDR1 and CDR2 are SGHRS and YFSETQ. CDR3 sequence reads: CASSFGGTPNYEQYF. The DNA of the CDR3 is TGCGCCAGCAGCTTCGGGGGTACCCCCAACTACGAGCAGTACTTC.

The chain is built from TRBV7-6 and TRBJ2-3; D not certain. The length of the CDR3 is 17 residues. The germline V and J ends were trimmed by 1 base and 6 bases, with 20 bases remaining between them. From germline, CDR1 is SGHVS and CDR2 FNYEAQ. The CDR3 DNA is TGTGCCAGCAGCTTAGAAAGTACCCGGGTAGGAATGGATACGCAGTATTTT. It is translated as CASSLESTRVGMDTQYF.

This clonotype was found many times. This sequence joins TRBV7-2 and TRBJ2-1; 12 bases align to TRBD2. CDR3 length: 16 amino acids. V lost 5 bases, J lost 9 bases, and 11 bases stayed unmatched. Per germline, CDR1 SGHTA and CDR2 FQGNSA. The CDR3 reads CASSPTLAGGLGEQFF. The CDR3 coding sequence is TGTGCCAGCAGCCCTACCCTAGCGGGGGGGCTCGGTGAGCAGTTCTTC.

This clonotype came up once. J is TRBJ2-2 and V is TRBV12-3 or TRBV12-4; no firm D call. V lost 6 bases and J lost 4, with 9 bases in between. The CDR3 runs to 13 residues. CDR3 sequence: CASRRLLTGELFF. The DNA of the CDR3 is TGTGCCAGCAGAAGGTTGCTCACCGGGGAGCTGTTTTTT.

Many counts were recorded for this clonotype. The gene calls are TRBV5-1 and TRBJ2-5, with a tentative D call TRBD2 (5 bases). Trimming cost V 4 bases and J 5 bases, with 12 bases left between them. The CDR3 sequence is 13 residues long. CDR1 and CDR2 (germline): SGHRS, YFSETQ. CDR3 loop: CASSRTSSETQYF. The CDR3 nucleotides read TGCGCCAGCAGCCGGACGTCTAGCGAGACCCAGTACTTC.

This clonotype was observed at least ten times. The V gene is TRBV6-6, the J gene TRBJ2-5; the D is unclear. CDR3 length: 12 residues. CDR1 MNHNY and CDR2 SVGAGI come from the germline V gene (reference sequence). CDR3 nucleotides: TGTGCTACGAACAGACCTCAAGAGACCCAGTACTTC. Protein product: CATNRPQETQYF.

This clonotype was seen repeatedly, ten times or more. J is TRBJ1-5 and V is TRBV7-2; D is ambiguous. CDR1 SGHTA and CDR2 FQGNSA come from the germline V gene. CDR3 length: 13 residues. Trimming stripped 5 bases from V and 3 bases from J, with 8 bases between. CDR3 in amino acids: CASSMGHNQPQHF. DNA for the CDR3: TGTGCCAGCAGCATGGGCCACAATCAGCCCCAGCATTTT. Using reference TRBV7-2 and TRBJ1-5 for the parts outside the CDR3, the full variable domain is GAGVSQSPSNKVTEKGKDVELRCDPISGHTALYWYRQSLGQGLEFLIYFQGNSAPDKSGLPSDRFSAERTGGSVSTLTIQRTQQEDSAVYLCASSMGHNQPQHFGDGTRLSIL.

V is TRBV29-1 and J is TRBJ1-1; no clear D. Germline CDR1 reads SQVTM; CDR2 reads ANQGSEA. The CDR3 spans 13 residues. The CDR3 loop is CSTTPARDTEAFF. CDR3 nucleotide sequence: TGCAGTACTACTCCCGCTAGGGACACTGAAGCTTTCTTT.

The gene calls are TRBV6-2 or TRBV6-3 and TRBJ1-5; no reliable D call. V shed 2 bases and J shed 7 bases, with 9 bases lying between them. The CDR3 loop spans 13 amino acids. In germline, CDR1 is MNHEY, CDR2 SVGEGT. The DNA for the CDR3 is TGTGCCAGCAGTTACGCGGCTCTACAGCCCCAGCATTTT. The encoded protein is CASSYAALQPQHF.

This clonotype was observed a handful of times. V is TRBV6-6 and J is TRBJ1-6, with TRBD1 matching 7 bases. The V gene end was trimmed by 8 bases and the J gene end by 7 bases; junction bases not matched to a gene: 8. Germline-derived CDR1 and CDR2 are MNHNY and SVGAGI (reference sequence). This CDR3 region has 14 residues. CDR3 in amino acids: CASQGGSENSPLHF. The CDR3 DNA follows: TGTGCCAGCCAGGGGGGGTCAGAAAATTCACCCCTCCACTTT.

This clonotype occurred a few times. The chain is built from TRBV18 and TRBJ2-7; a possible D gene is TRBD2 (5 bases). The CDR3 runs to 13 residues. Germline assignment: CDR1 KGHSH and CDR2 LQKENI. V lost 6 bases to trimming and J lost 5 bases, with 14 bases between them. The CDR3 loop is CASSPTGFHEQYF. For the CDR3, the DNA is TGTGCCAGCTCGCCCACGGGGTTCCACGAGCAGTACTTC.

CDR3 DNA: TGTGCCAGCAGCTTAGTCGCCGGGACGGGATGGCCCGGGGAGCTGTTTTTT. Its protein product is CASSLVAGTGWPGELFF. The chain couples TRBV11-2 to TRBJ2-2; D is perhaps TRBD1 or TRBD2 (5 bases each). This CDR3 has 17 residues. In germline, CDR1 is SGHAT, CDR2 FQNNGV. Trimming left V 1 base short and J 6 bases short, with 18 bases between.

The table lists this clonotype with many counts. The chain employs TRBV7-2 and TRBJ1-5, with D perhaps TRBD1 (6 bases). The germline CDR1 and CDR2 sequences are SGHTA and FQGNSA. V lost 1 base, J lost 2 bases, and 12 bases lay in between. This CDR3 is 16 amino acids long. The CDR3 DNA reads TGTGCCAGCAGCTTAGTGGCGGGGGGCGGCAATCAGCCCCAGCATTTT. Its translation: CASSLVAGGGNQPQHF.